This TCR beta chain comes out of a study of metastatic and nonmetastatic thyroid tumors. Overall study: Repertoire data that came from the blood and tumor or nodule tissue of malignant and benign thyroid patients were compared.

The authors' processing: A classifier of distant metastasis in papillary thyroid cancer was built from CDR3 differences (across clinicopathological groups). TCRdb re-called the PCR reads through MiXCR. Here the V and J calls rest on TCRdb's processing, not on the authors' analysis. The repertoire consists of around 38,000 clones, with roughly 26% occurring once and the leading ten covering around 9.6%. A remark on this clone: Its matching antigen is unknown. This may stem from a read error, because a much larger clone lies one nucleotide away.

V lost 0 bases, J lost 7 bases, and 8 bases lay in between. The CDR3 consists of 12 residues. Per the germline V gene, CDR1 is SGHNT and CDR2 is YYREEE (reference sequence). General observations from the study: Patients with malignant thyroid tumors reportedly had significantly higher TCR beta diversity than those with benign nodules, in blood and tumor.

All patients reached thyroid surgery having received no treatment beforehand. V usage is TRBV5-4 and J usage is TRBJ2-7; D remains ambiguous. Sample: blood. The source is a female donor with papillary thyroid cancer or a benign thyroid nodule (not recorded which). Some clones in this sample may be carry-over from other donors' samples. The CDR3 nucleotides read TGTGCCAGCAGCTTGGACAGTCTTGAGCAGTACTTC. As protein: CASSLDSLEQYF.